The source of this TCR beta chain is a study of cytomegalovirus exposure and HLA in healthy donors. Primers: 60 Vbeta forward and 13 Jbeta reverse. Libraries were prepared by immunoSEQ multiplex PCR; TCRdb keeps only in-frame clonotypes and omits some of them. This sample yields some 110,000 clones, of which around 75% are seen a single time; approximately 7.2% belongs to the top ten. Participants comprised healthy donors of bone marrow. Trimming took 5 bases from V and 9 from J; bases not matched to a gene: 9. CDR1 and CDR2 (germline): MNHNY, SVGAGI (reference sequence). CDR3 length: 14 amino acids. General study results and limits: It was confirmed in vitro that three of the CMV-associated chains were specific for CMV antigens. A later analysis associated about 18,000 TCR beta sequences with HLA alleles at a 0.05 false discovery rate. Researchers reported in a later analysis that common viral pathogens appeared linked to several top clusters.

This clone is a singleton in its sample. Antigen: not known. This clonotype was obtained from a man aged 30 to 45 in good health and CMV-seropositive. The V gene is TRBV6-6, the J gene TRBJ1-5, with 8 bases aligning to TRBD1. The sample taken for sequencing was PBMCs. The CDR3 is CASSPGTGEMPQHF. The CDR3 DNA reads TGTGCCAGCAGTCCCGGGACAGGTGAAATGCCCCAGCATTTT.